A selection of T cell receptor beta chains follows, all from one sample in a study of CD8+ T cells in alopecia areata. Here immunoSEQ multiplex PCR was the method, and the copy in TCRdb shows in-frame clones only, minus some. This table has some 130,000 clones, more than 40% appearing once. Specimen: CD8+ T cells sorted from blood, collected at week 0. The source is a human donor with alopecia areata. The CDR3 runs from the conserved cysteine through the conserved F or W. Fields, in order: clone size, J gene, V gene, D gene, CDR3 DNA, CDR3 protein. The D gene is left open where the match is weak. Rows may omit the clone size; those that give it use once, few, many or a size class.

- | TRBJ2-2 | TRBV30 | - | TGTGCCTGGAGTGTCGGGGACACCGGGGAGCTGTTTTTT | CAWSVGDTGELFF
few | TRBJ2-5 | TRBV14 | - | TGTGCCAGCAGCCAAGTGAGGGCCCAAGAGACCCAGTACTTC | CASSQVRAQETQYF
- | TRBJ2-5 | TRBV11-2 | TRBD2 | TGTGCCAGCAGCTTAACGACTAGCGGTCAAGAGACCCAGTACTTC | CASSLTTSGQETQYF
once | TRBJ1-2 | TRBV27 | - | TGTGCCAGCAGTTTATCGATTACAGACCCTAACTATGGCTACACCTTC | CASSLSITDPNYGYTF
- | TRBJ2-7 | TRBV5-6 | - | TGTGCCAGCAGCTTGGTCAGGGCCTCTTGGCTTGGCGAGCAGTACTTC | CASSLVRASWLGEQYF
- | TRBJ2-2 | TRBV29-1 | - | TGCAGCGTTGAAGCGGCCGAGACAGGCCTAAACACCGGGGAGCTGTTTTTT | CSVEAAETGLNTGELFF
few | TRBJ2-5 | TRBV5-1 | - | TGCGCCAGCAGCGCCCCGGTTGATCAAGAGACCCAGTACTTC | CASSAPVDQETQYF
once | TRBJ2-7 | TRBV2 | TRBD2 | TGTGCCAGCAGTGATCCGGGACTAGTCAACGAGCAGTACTTC | CASSDPGLVNEQYF
- | TRBJ2-7 | TRBV4-2 | - | TGTGCCAGCAGCCCCCGAAGGACGGACCCCTACGAGCAGTACTTC | CASSPRRTDPYEQYF
few | TRBJ2-7 | TRBV7-9 | - | TGTGCCAGCAGCTCAACTCAGGTTCCCTTCTACGAGCAGTACTTC | CASSSTQVPFYEQYF
few | TRBJ1-1 | TRBV4-3 | - | TGCGCCAGCAGCCAAGACCGGTGGACTGAAGCTTTCTTT | CASSQDRWTEAFF
- | TRBJ1-6 | TRBV5-6 | - | TGTGCCAGCAGCATGGGAGCAGGGTTTAATTCACCCCTCCACTTT | CASSMGAGFNSPLHF
- | TRBJ1-5 | TRBV6-4 | - | TGTGCCAGCAGTGTAGGGAGCAATCAGCCCCAGCATTTT | CASSVGSNQPQHF
- | TRBJ2-7 | TRBV5-4 | TRBD1 | TGTGCCAGCAGCCTCGGACAGGGACTTTTTGACGAGCAGTACTTC | CASSLGQGLFDEQYF
- | TRBJ1-2 | TRBV7-9 | - | TGTGCCAGCAGCCTATCATCCGACAGGTCCTCTATCTATGGCTACACCTTC | CASSLSSDRSSIYGYTF
- | TRBJ2-7 | TRBV7-9 | TRBD1 | TGTGCCAGCAGCGCAAAACAGGGGGCTAGATACGAGCAGTACTTC | CASSAKQGARYEQYF
- | TRBJ2-3 | TRBV9 | - | TGTGCCAGCAGCGTATTGGGGGGCACAGATACGCAGTATTTT | CASSVLGGTDTQYF
- | TRBJ2-7 | TRBV5-1 | - | TGCGCCAGCAGCTCCCGGGTGGGATCCTACGAGCAGTACTTC | CASSSRVGSYEQYF
- | TRBJ2-7 | TRBV13 | - | TGTGCCAGCAGCTTAGGGGAATTCTACGAGCAGTACTTC | CASSLGEFYEQYF
- | TRBJ1-2 | TRBV7-9 | - | TGTGCCAGCAGCTCCTCGGCTAACGGGCCCAAGGATGGCTACACCTTC | CASSSSANGPKDGYTF
few | TRBJ2-7 | TRBV30 | - | TGTGCCTGGAGTGGCCCCGTCTCCTACGAGCAGTACTTC | CAWSGPVSYEQYF
- | TRBJ2-5 | TRBV7-9 | - | TGTGCCAGCAGCTTTCAGGGAGAAGAGACCCAGTACTTC | CASSFQGEETQYF
medium-sized | TRBJ2-1 | TRBV11-2 | TRBD2 | TGTGCCAGCAGACTAGCGTGGGATGAGCAGTTCTTC | CASRLAWDEQFF
- | TRBJ1-1 | TRBV23-1 | - | TGCGCCAGCAGTCAATCCCGGCCGCCAGTGTTCACTGAAGCTTTCTTT | CASSQSRPPVFTEAFF
few | TRBJ2-7 | TRBV9 | - | TGTGCCAGCAGCGTAGAAGCATCCTACGAGCAGTACTTC | CASSVEASYEQYF
- | TRBJ2-7 | TRBV7-8 | - | TGTGCCAGCAGCCCCGACTTTAGTTCCTACGAGCAGTACTTC | CASSPDFSSYEQYF
- | TRBJ2-5 | TRBV30 | - | TGTGCCTGGAGTGTACACGGGGAAGAGACCCAGTACTTC | CAWSVHGEETQYF
once | TRBJ2-7 | TRBV13 | - | TGTGCCAGCAGCTTACTTTCGGGGCTCCACTCCTACGAGCAGTACTTC | CASSLLSGLHSYEQYF
- | TRBJ2-1 | TRBV30 | - | TGTGCCTGGCACGCAAGGACAAGTTACAATGAGCAGTTCTTC | CAWHARTSYNEQFF
few | TRBJ2-1 | TRBV27 | TRBD2 | TGTGCCAGCAACCCCGGGACTAGCGGGGTAAATGAGCAGTTCTTC | CASNPGTSGVNEQFF
few | TRBJ1-1 | TRBV7-9 | - | TGTGCCAGCACCATACCGTGGAACACTGAAGCTTTCTTT | CASTIPWNTEAFF
few | TRBJ2-7 | TRBV10-3 | - | TGTGCCATCAGTGAGACGGTGTCCTGGGAGCAGTACTTC | CAISETVSWEQYF
few | TRBJ2-3 | TRBV4-1 | - | TGCGCCAGCAGCCAAGAACGGGGTTCGGATACGCAGTATTTT | CASSQERGSDTQYF
few | TRBJ2-2 | TRBV7-9 | - | TGTGCCAGCAGTGGTACTAGCCAAGCGAACACCGGGGAGCTGTTTTTT | CASSGTSQANTGELFF
- | TRBJ1-1 | TRBV7-3 | TRBD1 | TGTGCCAGCAGCTTGGGGACAGGACTGAACACTGAAGCTTTCTTT | CASSLGTGLNTEAFF
- | TRBJ1-5 | TRBV4-2 | - | TGTGCCAGCAGCCAAGACCGGGCGGCAAATCAGCCCCAGCATTTT | CASSQDRAANQPQHF
- | TRBJ2-5 | TRBV5-1 | - | TGCGCCAGCAGCTTGACAGGGTTGGGGCAGCCCTATCAGGAGACCCAGTACTTC | CASSLTGLGQPYQETQYF
- | TRBJ2-5 | TRBV6-1 | - | TGTGCCAGCAGTGAATTGAAGGGGATCCAAGAGACCCAGTACTTC | CASSELKGIQETQYF
once | TRBJ2-7 | TRBV6-5 | TRBD2 | TGTGCCAGCAGTTTAGCGGGTGCGTACGAGCAGTACTTC | CASSLAGAYEQYF
- | TRBJ1-1 | TRBV27 | TRBD1 | TGTGCCAGCAAACCGGGACAGGGTTCCACTGAAGCTTTCTTT | CASKPGQGSTEAFF
- | TRBJ1-6 | TRBV5-6 | - | TGTGCCAGCAGCTTGAACGGGTTTCTTTCACCCCTCCACTTT | CASSLNGFLSPLHF
many | TRBJ2-3 | TRBV7-8 | - | TGTGCCAGCAGGCCCTATTTTGGGGTCACAGATACGCAGTATTTT | CASRPYFGVTDTQYF
- | TRBJ2-1 | TRBV30 | - | TGTGCCTGGAGGGTCAATGAGCAGTTCTTC | CAWRVNEQFF
- | TRBJ1-1 | TRBV27 | - | TGTGCCAGCAGTTTAGGTGCGGGGGCTGGAGCTTTCTTT | CASSLGAGAGAFF
- | TRBJ2-7 | TRBV5-8 | TRBD1 | TGTGCCAGCAGCTTCGGGACAGGGGTCGAGCAGTACTTC | CASSFGTGVEQYF
- | TRBJ2-7 | TRBV6-5 | TRBD1 | TGTGCCAGCAGTTACGGGACAGTCTACGAGCAGTACTTC | CASSYGTVYEQYF
- | TRBJ2-1 | TRBV5-6 | - | TGTGCCAGCAGCGGAACAGGGTTGGATGAGCAGTTCTTC | CASSGTGLDEQFF
- | TRBJ2-1 | TRBV29-1 | TRBD2 | TGCAGCGTTGGAGGTCGGGAGGGGGTAAGAGGCAATGAGCAGTTCTTC | CSVGGREGVRGNEQFF
once | TRBJ1-1 | TRBV6-5 | - | TGTGCCAGCAGTTACTCACAGGGCCTTGCCGCTTTCTTT | CASSYSQGLAAFF
- | TRBJ1-1 | TRBV29-1 | - | TGCAGCGTTGGGGAATACTCAGAAAACACTGAAGCTTTCTTT | CSVGEYSENTEAFF